This is a list of T cell receptor beta chains from one sample in a study of blood T cell repertoires in COVID-19. The protocol was immunoSEQ multiplex PCR, while the TCRdb copy is restricted to in-frame clones and leaves out a portion. The sample contains over 300,000 clones, almost 85% of which appear only once. Sequenced input: peripheral blood. These receptors were obtained from a human donor in a cohort sampled during active COVID-19. Each CDR3 is given with its conserved first and last residue. Each record gives: D gene, clone size, J gene, V gene, CDR3 DNA, CDR3 protein. D genes are given only for firm matches. The size of a clone is reported for some rows only, either as once, few or many, or as a class for expanded clones.

D gene: .
clone size: few
J gene: TRBJ2-4
V gene: TRBV29-1
CDR3 DNA: TGCAGCGTTGAGGACAGTGGAGACATTCAGTACTTC
CDR3 protein: CSVEDSGDIQYF

D gene: .
clone size: .
J gene: TRBJ1-1
V gene: TRBV18
CDR3 DNA: TGTGCCAGCTCAGTGGACAGCACTGAAGCTTTCTTT
CDR3 protein: CASSVDSTEAFF

D gene: .
clone size: .
J gene: TRBJ2-6
V gene: TRBV6-6
CDR3 DNA: TGTGCCAGCAGTGCATCAGGGCCCTCTGGGGCCAACGTCCTGACTTTC
CDR3 protein: CASSASGPSGANVLTF

D gene: .
clone size: .
J gene: TRBJ1-2
V gene: TRBV29-1
CDR3 DNA: TGCAGCGCTTACAGGCTTAACTATGGCTACACCTTC
CDR3 protein: CSAYRLNYGYTF

D gene: TRBD2
clone size: .
J gene: TRBJ2-7
V gene: TRBV10-3
CDR3 DNA: TGTGCCATCAGTCAACTACTCGGACTAGCGGGGGTTTCCTACGAGCAGTACTTC
CDR3 protein: CAISQLLGLAGVSYEQYF

D gene: .
clone size: .
J gene: TRBJ2-7
V gene: TRBV12-3/TRBV12-4
CDR3 DNA: TGTGCCAGCAGTTTTCCCCAAAACGAGCAGTACTTC
CDR3 protein: CASSFPQNEQYF

D gene: TRBD1
clone size: .
J gene: TRBJ1-1
V gene: TRBV6-5
CDR3 DNA: TGTGCCAGCAGACCCGGGACAGGAACAGTAGCTTTCTTT
CDR3 protein: CASRPGTGTVAFF

D gene: TRBD1
clone size: .
J gene: TRBJ1-1
V gene: TRBV24-1
CDR3 DNA: TGTGCCACCAGTGAATGGGGACAGGGGATGAACACTGAAGCTTTCTTT
CDR3 protein: CATSEWGQGMNTEAFF

D gene: TRBD2
clone size: once
J gene: TRBJ2-3
V gene: TRBV3-1/TRBV3-2
CDR3 DNA: TGTGCCAGCAGCCAAGGACTAGCGGGGAGTTATACGCAGTATTTT
CDR3 protein: CASSQGLAGSYTQYF

D gene: .
clone size: .
J gene: TRBJ1-3
V gene: TRBV7-8
CDR3 DNA: TGTGCCAGCAGCACCCGGGGTGTAGACACCATATATTTT
CDR3 protein: CASSTRGVDTIYF

D gene: TRBD2
clone size: .
J gene: TRBJ2-3
V gene: TRBV9
CDR3 DNA: TGTGCCAGCAGCGCTAGCGGGGGGAGTTCAGATACGCAGTATTTT
CDR3 protein: CASSASGGSSDTQYF

D gene: .
clone size: .
J gene: TRBJ1-1
V gene: TRBV14
CDR3 DNA: TGTGCCAGCAGCCAAAGAACAGGCCCCCGCGGAACTATAAAGGCTTTCTTT
CDR3 protein: CASSQRTGPRGTIKAFF

D gene: .
clone size: .
J gene: TRBJ2-7
V gene: TRBV15
CDR3 DNA: TGTGCCACCAGCACCCGACAGGGAGGCTACGAGCAGTACTTC
CDR3 protein: CATSTRQGGYEQYF

D gene: .
clone size: .
J gene: TRBJ1-2
V gene: TRBV27
CDR3 DNA: TGTGCCAGCAGTTTAAGGGAGGGACTGAACTATGGCTACACCTTC
CDR3 protein: CASSLREGLNYGYTF

D gene: .
clone size: .
J gene: TRBJ2-7
V gene: TRBV2
CDR3 DNA: TGTGCCAGCAGGGGGAGCTCCTACGAGCAGTACTTC
CDR3 protein: CASRGSSYEQYF

D gene: .
clone size: .
J gene: TRBJ2-7
V gene: TRBV3-1/TRBV3-2
CDR3 DNA: TGTGCCAGCAGCCACCGACAGACCAACTACGAGCAGTACTTC
CDR3 protein: CASSHRQTNYEQYF

D gene: .
clone size: .
J gene: TRBJ2-2
V gene: TRBV5-4
CDR3 DNA: TGTGCCAGCAGCTCCAGGCGAACCGGGGAGCTGTTTTTT
CDR3 protein: CASSSRRTGELFF

D gene: .
clone size: few
J gene: TRBJ1-1
V gene: TRBV6-5
CDR3 DNA: TGTGCCAGCAGCGCAAGAGGGAGTCGCGCTGAAGCTTTCTTT
CDR3 protein: CASSARGSRAEAFF

D gene: TRBD2
clone size: many
J gene: TRBJ2-3
V gene: TRBV5-5
CDR3 DNA: TGTGCCAGCAGCTTGGTTGCTAGCGGGGGGCTGGGTACGCAGTATTTT
CDR3 protein: CASSLVASGGLGTQYF

D gene: TRBD1
clone size: once
J gene: TRBJ1-2
V gene: TRBV5-4
CDR3 DNA: TGTGCCAGCAGCTTGGTGGACAGGGGGTCGCCTTATGGCTACACCTTC
CDR3 protein: CASSLVDRGSPYGYTF

D gene: TRBD1
clone size: .
J gene: TRBJ2-1
V gene: TRBV24-1
CDR3 DNA: TGTGCCACCAGTGATCCGCGTTCGACAGGGGGCGATGAGCAGTTCTTC
CDR3 protein: CATSDPRSTGGDEQFF

D gene: TRBD2
clone size: many
J gene: TRBJ2-7
V gene: TRBV4-2
CDR3 DNA: TGTGCCAGCAGCCAAGAGCCAAGCGGGGGGGCCGGCGAGCAGTACTTC
CDR3 protein: CASSQEPSGGAGEQYF

D gene: .
clone size: .
J gene: TRBJ1-2
V gene: TRBV12-5
CDR3 DNA: TGTGCTAGTGGTTTGGATACAGGGTCCTATGGCTACACCTTC
CDR3 protein: CASGLDTGSYGYTF

D gene: .
clone size: .
J gene: TRBJ2-5
V gene: TRBV7-9
CDR3 DNA: TGTGCCAGCAGCTTAATCGAAGAGACCCAGTACTTC
CDR3 protein: CASSLIEETQYF

D gene: TRBD1
clone size: .
J gene: TRBJ1-4
V gene: TRBV28
CDR3 DNA: TGTGCCAGCAGCCTGCCCGGACAGGGGACAACTAATGAAAAACTGTTTTTT
CDR3 protein: CASSLPGQGTTNEKLFF

D gene: .
clone size: .
J gene: TRBJ1-2
V gene: TRBV7-2
CDR3 DNA: TGTGCCAGCATAGCCCGGCCGGAAGAGAATGGCTACACCTTC
CDR3 protein: CASIARPEENGYTF

D gene: .
clone size: .
J gene: TRBJ2-7
V gene: TRBV29-1
CDR3 DNA: TGCAGCGTTGAATTGGCAACCTACGAGCAGTACTTC
CDR3 protein: CSVELATYEQYF

D gene: TRBD1
clone size: few
J gene: TRBJ2-7
V gene: TRBV15
CDR3 DNA: TGTGCCACCAGCATTTCAGGGGGAGCCTACGAGCAGTACTTC
CDR3 protein: CATSISGGAYEQYF

D gene: .
clone size: .
J gene: TRBJ1-5
V gene: TRBV5-1
CDR3 DNA: TGCGCCAGCAGCTCCCAAGGGGGTCAGCCCCAGCATTTT
CDR3 protein: CASSSQGGQPQHF

D gene: .
clone size: .
J gene: TRBJ1-3
V gene: TRBV5-4
CDR3 DNA: TGTGCCAGCAGCTTGGCCAATCAGGGAGGGTCAAACACCATATATTTT
CDR3 protein: CASSLANQGGSNTIYF

D gene: .
clone size: few
J gene: TRBJ1-2
V gene: TRBV7-9
CDR3 DNA: TGTGCCAGCAGCCTCCGACTGGTGGAAGATGGCTACACCTTC
CDR3 protein: CASSLRLVEDGYTF

D gene: .
clone size: .
J gene: TRBJ1-6
V gene: TRBV7-8
CDR3 DNA: TGTGCCAGCAGCTTAGCGACCACCCCGGTCCGAAGGGGTCATAATTCACCCCTCCACTTT
CDR3 protein: CASSLATTPVRRGHNSPLHF

D gene: TRBD1
clone size: .
J gene: TRBJ1-1
V gene: TRBV5-1
CDR3 DNA: TGCGCCAGCAGCATCGGGACAGCCCAGCTGAACACTGAAGCTTTCTTT
CDR3 protein: CASSIGTAQLNTEAFF

D gene: TRBD2
clone size: .
J gene: TRBJ2-3
V gene: TRBV3-1/TRBV3-2
CDR3 DNA: TGTGCCAGCAGTCGGTGGACTAGCGGGGCCTCTAGCACAGATACGCAGTATTTT
CDR3 protein: CASSRWTSGASSTDTQYF

D gene: TRBD1
clone size: .
J gene: TRBJ1-5
V gene: TRBV12-5
CDR3 DNA: TGTGCTAGTGGTTTAAAGACAGGGAATCAGCCCCAGCATTTT
CDR3 protein: CASGLKTGNQPQHF

D gene: TRBD1
clone size: .
J gene: TRBJ2-7
V gene: TRBV2
CDR3 DNA: TGTGCCAGCAGTCCTCTCGGGACAGGGCCTACCTACGAGCAGTACTTC
CDR3 protein: CASSPLGTGPTYEQYF

D gene: TRBD1
clone size: .
J gene: TRBJ1-2
V gene: TRBV30
CDR3 DNA: TGTGCCTGGAGAGCCAGCGGGACAGGGGCGACCTCTACCAGCTACACCTTC
CDR3 protein: CAWRASGTGATSTSYTF

D gene: TRBD1
clone size: .
J gene: TRBJ1-1
V gene: TRBV5-5
CDR3 DNA: TGTGCCAGCAGCCTGACAGGGTGGGGCACTGAAGCTTTCTTT
CDR3 protein: CASSLTGWGTEAFF

D gene: .
clone size: .
J gene: TRBJ2-1
V gene: TRBV5-4
CDR3 DNA: TGTGCCAGCAGCTTGGTGGGTTCCGGGAATAATGAGCAGTTCTTC
CDR3 protein: CASSLVGSGNNEQFF

D gene: TRBD1
clone size: once
J gene: TRBJ2-1
V gene: TRBV7-2
CDR3 DNA: TGTGCCAGCAGCCATAGGACAGGGGATTACAATGAGCAGTTCTTC
CDR3 protein: CASSHRTGDYNEQFF

D gene: TRBD2
clone size: .
J gene: TRBJ2-7
V gene: TRBV18
CDR3 DNA: TGTGCCAGCTCACCCGGGACTACTAACTCCTACGAGCAGTACTTC
CDR3 protein: CASSPGTTNSYEQYF

D gene: TRBD1
clone size: .
J gene: TRBJ1-4
V gene: TRBV18
CDR3 DNA: TGTGCCAGCTCACCATCAGGGGGTAATGAAAAACTGTTTTTT
CDR3 protein: CASSPSGGNEKLFF

D gene: .
clone size: .
J gene: TRBJ1-4
V gene: TRBV18
CDR3 DNA: TGTGCCAGCTCCCCTCAATTACAACAGGGAAAGGCAACTAATGAAAAACTGTTTTTT
CDR3 protein: CASSPQLQQGKATNEKLFF

D gene: .
clone size: once
J gene: TRBJ1-1
V gene: TRBV12-3/TRBV12-4
CDR3 DNA: TGTGCCAGCAGCCGAACTCTGGACAGCGAAGCTTTCTTT
CDR3 protein: CASSRTLDSEAFF

D gene: TRBD1
clone size: .
J gene: TRBJ1-1
V gene: TRBV9
CDR3 DNA: TGTGCCAGCAGCGCCGGGACAGGGAGCACTGAAGCTTTCTTT
CDR3 protein: CASSAGTGSTEAFF

D gene: TRBD2
clone size: few
J gene: TRBJ2-1
V gene: TRBV5-1
CDR3 DNA: TGCGCCAGCAGCGGTGGGACTAGCAATGAGCAGTTCTTC
CDR3 protein: CASSGGTSNEQFF

D gene: TRBD1
clone size: .
J gene: TRBJ1-6
V gene: TRBV19
CDR3 DNA: TGTGCCAGTAGTATGGGACAGGGGAATTCACCCCTCCACTTT
CDR3 protein: CASSMGQGNSPLHF

D gene: .
clone size: .
J gene: TRBJ2-2
V gene: TRBV6-4
CDR3 DNA: TGTGCCAGCAGTGTGGAGCGTCGCACCGGGGAGCTGTTTTTT
CDR3 protein: CASSVERRTGELFF

D gene: .
clone size: .
J gene: TRBJ1-6
V gene: TRBV5-1
CDR3 DNA: TGCGCCGCCTCGAGGGGTCAGGGGTGGGATTCACCCCTCCACTTT
CDR3 protein: CAASRGQGWDSPLHF

D gene: TRBD1
clone size: .
J gene: TRBJ1-1
V gene: TRBV25-1
CDR3 DNA: TGTGCCAGCAGTGCGCCGGACAGGACTATCACTGAAGCTTTCTTT
CDR3 protein: CASSAPDRTITEAFF

D gene: .
clone size: once
J gene: TRBJ1-2
V gene: TRBV7-9
CDR3 DNA: TGTGCCAGCAGCGGACTCCGGAAGGCGTCCGGCTACACCTTC
CDR3 protein: CASSGLRKASGYTF

D gene: .
clone size: .
J gene: TRBJ2-2
V gene: TRBV5-6
CDR3 DNA: TGTGCCAGCAGCCCCAAGACAGTTCTAAGGGAGCTGTTTTTT
CDR3 protein: CASSPKTVLRELFF

D gene: TRBD1
clone size: once
J gene: TRBJ2-1
V gene: TRBV4-2
CDR3 DNA: TGTGCCAGCAGCCAAGATGGGGCCGGGACAGGGCTGTTCTTC
CDR3 protein: CASSQDGAGTGLFF

D gene: .
clone size: .
J gene: TRBJ1-6
V gene: TRBV5-1
CDR3 DNA: TGCGCCAGCAGCTCCCAGGATAATAATTCACCCCTCCACTTT
CDR3 protein: CASSSQDNNSPLHF

D gene: TRBD2
clone size: .
J gene: TRBJ2-3
V gene: TRBV5-1
CDR3 DNA: TGCGCCAGCAGCTTGGTCGCGGGGGGTATAGATACGCAGTATTTT
CDR3 protein: CASSLVAGGIDTQYF

D gene: TRBD1
clone size: .
J gene: TRBJ2-7
V gene: TRBV7-9
CDR3 DNA: TGTGCCAGCAGCCAGGACAGGGACTACGAGCAGTACTTC
CDR3 protein: CASSQDRDYEQYF

D gene: TRBD1
clone size: .
J gene: TRBJ1-2
V gene: TRBV5-6
CDR3 DNA: TGTGCCAGCAGCCAAGGACAGGGAGATTATGGCTACACCTTC
CDR3 protein: CASSQGQGDYGYTF

D gene: .
clone size: few
J gene: TRBJ2-3
V gene: TRBV10-2
CDR3 DNA: TGCGCCAGCAGTGAGGTTAGCGGCACAGATACGCAGTATTTT
CDR3 protein: CASSEVSGTDTQYF

D gene: .
clone size: .
J gene: TRBJ1-2
V gene: TRBV23-1
CDR3 DNA: TGCGCCAGCAGTCATATACAGGTTAACTATGGCTACACCTTC
CDR3 protein: CASSHIQVNYGYTF